These 17 T cell receptor beta chains share one sample of origin, sequenced in a study of blood T cell repertoires in COVID-19. Generated by immunoSEQ multiplex PCR, the TCRdb table keeps only in-frame clones and is missing some. Here the sample spans about 160,000 clones, 75% to 85% being singletons. The sequencing sample was made of peripheral blood. The receptors originated from a woman aged 60-75 years with COVID-19, enrolled during active disease.

This chain connects TRBV3-1 (or the pseudogene TRBV3-2) to TRBJ1-3; the D gene is possibly TRBD1 (5 bases). The V end was cut by 0 bases, the J end by 0 bases, with 12 bases between. Germline assignment: CDR1 LGHDT and CDR2 YNNKEL (reference sequence). The CDR3 extends over 17 amino acids. Written as DNA, the CDR3 is TGTGCCAGCAGCCAAGATCACCCACAGGCCTCTGGAAACACCATATATTTT. Protein: CASSQDHPQASGNTIYF.

The chain combines TRBV4-3 with TRBJ2-2; a weak D match, TRBD2 (6 bases). The CDR3 contains 18 residues. Germline loops: CDR1 LGHNA, CDR2 YSLEER. Between the trimmed V and J ends, which lost 4 bases and 1 base, there was a span of 19 bases. The CDR3 DNA follows: TGCGCCAGCAGCCCTAACCACCGTGGTAGCGGGAACACCGGGGAGCTGTTTTTT. Its protein product is CASSPNHRGSGNTGELFF.

The CDR3 sequence: CASSLSRQPSEKLFF. In nucleotides, the CDR3 is TGTGCCAGCAGTTTATCAAGACAGCCCTCTGAGAAACTGTTTTTT. The chain recombines TRBV27 with TRBJ1-4; possible D gene TRBD1, 5 bases. The CDR3 is 15 residues long. V lost 0 bases to trimming and J lost 11 bases, with 16 bases between them. Germline V gene data show CDR1 as MNHEY and CDR2 as SMNVEV (reference sequence).

The chain uses TRBV4-3 and TRBJ1-1; 7 positions agree with TRBD1. CDR3 length: 12 amino acids. Germline V CDR1 and CDR2: LGHNA, YSLEER. J was trimmed by 10 bases and V by 1 base; bases with no gene match: 3. The CDR3 DNA is TGCGCCAGCAGCCAAGGACAGGGAGGAGCTTTCTTT. It translates to CASSQGQGGAFF.

This clone came up once. This same CDR3 is encoded by further DNA sequences in the sample. The CDR3 nucleotides read TGTGCCAGCAGCCAAGACAGACTCTATGGCTACACCTTC. Protein sequence: CASSQDRLYGYTF. The chain carries TRBV3-1 (or the pseudogene TRBV3-2) and TRBJ1-2, with D unresolved. Germline lookup yields CDR1 LGHDT and CDR2 YNNKEL (reference sequence). V was pared by 0 bases and J by 4 bases, with 6 bases between. The CDR3 sequence is 13 residues long.

The CDR3 sequence: CATSRDRAGAWGSMNTEAFF. In DNA form, the CDR3 reads TGTGCCACCAGCAGAGATCGGGCAGGGGCTTGGGGGAGCATGAACACTGAAGCTTTCTTT. This rearrangement joins TRBV15 to TRBJ1-1, with TRBD1 as a possible D gene (6 bases). The CDR3 extends over 20 amino acids. The ends were cut back, 0 bases at V and 0 bases at J, with 23 bases in the middle. CDR1 is LNHNV, CDR2 YYDKDF, per germline (reference sequence).

The chain combines TRBV18 with TRBJ2-1; 10 nucleotides agree with TRBD1. The CDR3 covers 15 residues. V was clipped by 8 bases and J by 7 bases; unmatched bases: 11. CDR1 and CDR2 (germline): KGHSH, LQKENI. As DNA, the CDR3 is TGTGCCAGCGCCTGGACAGGGGGACGAGGGAATGAGCAGTTCTTC. This translates into CASAWTGGRGNEQFF.

V gene TRBV7-9 combines with J gene TRBJ1-3, with 8 positions matching TRBD1. The V and J ends lost 5 bases and 0 bases, in that order; junction bases with no gene match: 3. Per germline, CDR1 SEHNR and CDR2 FQNEAQ (reference sequence). The CDR3 length is 15 residues. CDR3 amino acids: CASSQGANSGNTIYF. In DNA, the CDR3 is TGTGCCAGCAGCCAGGGGGCGAACTCTGGAAACACCATATATTTT. Full variable domain (outside the CDR3, taken from reference TRBV7-9 and TRBJ1-3): DTGVSQNPRHKITKRGQNVTFRCDPISEHNRLYWYRQTLGQGPEFLTYFQNEAQLEKSRLLSDRFSAERPKGSFSTLEIQRTEQGDSAMYLCASSQGANSGNTIYFGEGSWLTVV.

The V and J genes are TRBV19 and TRBJ1-1, with D unresolved. Germline CDR1 is LNHDA and CDR2 is SQIVND (reference sequence). Trimming removed 3 bases from V and 5 bases from J, with 16 bases in between. This CDR3 has 15 amino acids. The DNA of the CDR3 is TGTGCCAGTAGTATGGAACATTATGGAGGAACTGAAGCTTTCTTT. Residues: CASSMEHYGGTEAFF.

The chain has TRBV30 and TRBJ1-5, with D possibly being TRBD1 (6 bases). CDR1 GTSNPN and CDR2 SVGIG come from the germline V gene (reference sequence). CDR3 length equals 15 residues. V was pared by 5 bases and J by 0 bases, with 14 bases between. CDR3 in DNA: TGTGCCTGGTCCCCTCCAGGGGCTAGCAATCAGCCCCAGCATTTT. It translates to CAWSPPGASNQPQHF.

The chain couples TRBV27 to TRBJ2-3; D perhaps matches TRBD2 (5 bases). This CDR3 has 17 amino acids. From germline, CDR1 is MNHEY and CDR2 SMNVEV (reference sequence). V was cut by 2 bases and J by 0 bases, with 15 bases left in between. The CDR3 DNA reads as TGTGCCAGCAGTTTACCCCTAGGGAGTGCTAGCACAGATACGCAGTATTTT. Amino acids: CASSLPLGSASTDTQYF.

The chain links TRBV3-1 (or the pseudogene TRBV3-2) to TRBJ1-2, with unresolved D. With 0 bases removed from V and 8 bases from J, the gap between germline ends came to 7 bases. CDR3 length equals 12 residues. Germline V lookup: CDR1 LGHDT, CDR2 YNNKEL (reference sequence). CDR3: CASSQEPEGYTF. CDR3 sequence (DNA): TGTGCCAGCAGCCAAGAACCGGAGGGCTACACCTTC.

This chain connects TRBV13 to TRBJ2-3, with D hard to call. Per germline, CDR1 PRHDT and CDR2 FYEKMQ (reference sequence). Between the trimmed V and J ends, which lost 3 bases and 6 bases, there was a span of 7 bases. The CDR3 loop spans 12 amino acids. The CDR3 protein is CASSFLSDTQYF. CDR3 coding DNA: TGTGCCAGCAGCTTCCTAAGCGATACGCAGTATTTT.

The chain links TRBV5-1 to TRBJ2-2, with TRBD2 matching 8 bases. The length of the CDR3 is 16 residues. Germline V gives CDR1 SGHRS, CDR2 YFSETQ. Losses at the gene ends were 4 bases for V and 0 bases for J; bases not matched to a gene: 5. In nucleotides, the CDR3 is TGCGCCAGCAGCAAGCAAGCGGGGGCGAACACCGGGGAGCTGTTTTTT. It translates to CASSKQAGANTGELFF.

To note about this clone: One junction end disagrees with the germline gene, perhaps due to a read error. The V and J genes are TRBV7-7 and TRBJ2-3; 9 nucleotides match TRBD2. The germline V gene encodes CDR1 SSHAT and CDR2 FNYEAQ (reference sequence). CDR3 length: 15 amino acids. The CDR3 DNA follows: TGTGCTAGCAGCTTAGGCGCGGGGGGGGCTGATACGCAGTATTTT. Its protein product is CASSLGAGGADTQYF.

This clone has a single count. The DNA of the CDR3 is TGTGCCAGCAGTCCTAACGTCGAAACTACCTATGGCTACACCTTC. Translated: CASSPNVETTYGYTF. The chain carries TRBV7-9 and TRBJ1-2; no clear D gene. Trimming took 6 bases from V and 4 from J, leaving 18 bases between them. The germline V gene encodes CDR1 SEHNR and CDR2 FQNEAQ (reference sequence). The CDR3 totals 15 residues.

The rearrangement joins TRBV2 to TRBJ2-1, with D perhaps matching TRBD1 (5 bases). The CDR3 covers 16 residues. Looked up from germline, CDR1 is SNHLY and CDR2 is FYNNEI. The V gene lost 4 bases and the J gene lost 0 bases, with 13 bases spanning the gap. DNA for the CDR3: TGTGCCAGCAGTGTCAGGGTGCGATACTCCTACAATGAGCAGTTCTTC. It codes for CASSVRVRYSYNEQFF.